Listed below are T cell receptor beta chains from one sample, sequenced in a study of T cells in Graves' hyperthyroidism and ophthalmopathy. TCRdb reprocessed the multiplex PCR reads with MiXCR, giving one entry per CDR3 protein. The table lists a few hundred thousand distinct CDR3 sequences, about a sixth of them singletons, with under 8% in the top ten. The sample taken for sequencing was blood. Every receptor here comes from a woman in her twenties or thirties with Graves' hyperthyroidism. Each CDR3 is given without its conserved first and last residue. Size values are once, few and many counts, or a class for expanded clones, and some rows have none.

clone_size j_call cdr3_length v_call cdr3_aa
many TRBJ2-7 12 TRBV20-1 SARGGGGSWEQY
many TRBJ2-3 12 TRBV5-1 ASSSRDSTDTQY
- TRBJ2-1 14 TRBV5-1 ASGVGGPSSYNEQF
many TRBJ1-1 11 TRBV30 AWSGAGGTEAF
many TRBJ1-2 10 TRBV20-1 SAYGGDYGYT
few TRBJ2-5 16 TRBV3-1 ASSKRTGTGSIRETQY
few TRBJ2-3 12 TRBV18 ASSPRTSTDTRY
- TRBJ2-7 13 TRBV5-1 ASSPIAGGSYEQY
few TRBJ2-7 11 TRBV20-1 SADRGLTYEQY
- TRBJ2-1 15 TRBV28 ASSPELGLAGGNEQF
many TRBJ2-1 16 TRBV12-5 ASGLVPGPTLGGHEQF
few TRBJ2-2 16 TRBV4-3 ASSQEVKGPITVRELF
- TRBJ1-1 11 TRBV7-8 ASSSPPLAEAF
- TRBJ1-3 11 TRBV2 ASKGLPGNTIY
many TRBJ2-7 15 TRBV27 ASSSRTGLAGINEQY
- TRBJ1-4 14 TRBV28 ASSSRYRGTNEKLF
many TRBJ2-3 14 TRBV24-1 ATSDAGQGITDTQY
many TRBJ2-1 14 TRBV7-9 ASSLALLAGGDEQF
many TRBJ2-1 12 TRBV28 ASSTGTTNNEQF
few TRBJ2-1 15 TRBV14 ASSQRQVRGGGNEQF
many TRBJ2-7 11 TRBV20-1 SARDLATYEQY
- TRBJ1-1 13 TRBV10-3 AISGDSKLNTEAF
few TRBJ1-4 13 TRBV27 ASSRNMRANEKLF
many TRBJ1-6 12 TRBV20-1 SARVPGLNSPLH
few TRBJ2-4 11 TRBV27 ASSTGPQNIQY
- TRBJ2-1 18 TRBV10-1 ASSTPRLAGGPDVYNEQF
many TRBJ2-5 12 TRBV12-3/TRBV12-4 ASSGLAGVETQY
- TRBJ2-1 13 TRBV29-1 SAQTSGGSYNEQF
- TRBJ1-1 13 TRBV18 ASSPRDRAVPEAF
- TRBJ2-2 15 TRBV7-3 ASSLSWRESATGELF
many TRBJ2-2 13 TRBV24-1 ATSDRSQEAGELF
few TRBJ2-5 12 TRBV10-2 ASSESIEQETQY
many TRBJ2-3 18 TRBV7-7 ASSLHPRDRGSFFADTQY
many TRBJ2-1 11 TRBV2 ASTLARYNEQF
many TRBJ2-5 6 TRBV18 ASPDPY
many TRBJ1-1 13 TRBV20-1 SARLGGVMNTEAF
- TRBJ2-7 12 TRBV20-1 SATDVTGHYEQY
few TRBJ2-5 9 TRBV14 ASSQDGVWY
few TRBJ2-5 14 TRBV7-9 ASSSWTSGREETQY
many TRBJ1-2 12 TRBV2 ASSRALARDGYT
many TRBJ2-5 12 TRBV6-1 ASMTPAGSETQY
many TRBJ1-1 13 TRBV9 ASSVDISANTEAF
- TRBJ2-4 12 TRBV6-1 ASSDLGTKNIQY
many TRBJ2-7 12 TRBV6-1 ASSYLGTSYEQY
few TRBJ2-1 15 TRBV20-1 SATGTSGSVSYNEQF
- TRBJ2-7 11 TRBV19 ASSIMGVHEQY
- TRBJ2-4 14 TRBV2 ASSDGTILAKNIQY
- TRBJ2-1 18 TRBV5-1 ASSPGGGTSGRVSYNEQF
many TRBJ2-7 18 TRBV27 ASSLVGQGSPLAGVGEQY
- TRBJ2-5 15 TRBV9 ASSVRGTSGREETQY
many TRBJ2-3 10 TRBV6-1 ASRRGPDTQY
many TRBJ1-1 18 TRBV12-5 ASGLRTGTEPLPEHTEAF
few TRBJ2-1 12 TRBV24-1 ATSTGGPWNEQF
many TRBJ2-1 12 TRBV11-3 ASSPATGNNEQF
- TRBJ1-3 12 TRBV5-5 ASSLWGESDTIY
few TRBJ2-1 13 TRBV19 ASSRSGRRYNEQF
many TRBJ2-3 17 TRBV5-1 ASSLKRAFEVASTDTQY
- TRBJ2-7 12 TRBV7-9 TSSFSSGVGEQY
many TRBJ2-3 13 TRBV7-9 ASSFFGPATDTQY